In this sample, the clone carrying this TCR beta chain turned up a few times. These data come from a study of patients and donors after allogeneic stem cell transplantation. TCRdb reprocessed the RT-PCR reads with MiXCR, giving one entry per CDR3 protein. The sample lists roughly 940,000 distinct CDR3 sequences; 18% were seen once. The CDR3 spans 14 residues. CDR1 is LGHDT, CDR2 YNNKEL, per germline (reference sequence). J lost 6 bases, V lost 3 bases, and 8 bases had no gene match. The sequence came from a human donor who was either an allogeneic HSCT recipient or a stem cell or donor lymphocyte infusion donor (not recorded which). It is not recorded whose cells these are; they may come from a transplant donor. Sequences were obtained from blood, either unsorted or a sorted T cell fraction (not recorded which). The rearrangement uses TRBV3-1 and TRBJ2-7, with 7 bases identical to TRBD1. CDR3 region: CASSQQDRTREQYF. CDR3 in DNA: TGTGCCAGCAGCCAGCAGGACAGGACCCGCGAGCAGTACTTC.